The sequence of this T cell receptor (beta chain) was determined in a study of control samples from healthy donors and cancer patients (dated by TCRdb to 2020 to 2022). The CDR1 and CDR2 encoded by the germline V gene (reference sequence) are LGHDT and YNNKEL. Counted from cysteine to phenylalanine, this CDR3 has 19 amino acids. CDR3 DNA is the only sequence kept; it has 57 bases, read in frame from the first base. V loses 1 base, J loses 0 bases, and the germline ends lie 21 bases apart. The library came from the immunoSEQ multiplex PCR assay. As stored in TCRdb, this immuneACCESS dataset retains in-frame rearrangements with V and J assigned. A fraction of the clones does not appear; measured against another copy, unresolved V genes explain less than half of the discrepancy, and the remainder lacks a known reason. The sample yields over 55,000 clones; around 93% were counted once. The top ten clones comprise around 0.91% of the sample.

As concerns this clone: This clone's antigen is unknown. No per-base quality is available; no much larger clone lies one base away.

The rearrangement joined TRBV3-1 (or the pseudogene TRBV3-2) to TRBJ2-5; the best D guess is TRBD2, with 5 bases matching. Sequenced input: PBMCs. This TCR was recovered from a man aged 25 to 40 with colorectal cancer. CDR3 region: CASSQAGTKTTQYQETQYF. The sequence in DNA is TGTGCCAGCAGCCAAGCCGGAACGAAGACTACCCAGTACCAAGAGACCCAGTACTTC.